This T cell receptor (beta chain) was sequenced during a study of shared clonotypes between healthy human individuals. Profiled with immunoSEQ multiplex PCR; TCRdb holds only in-frame clones, not every one. The table has around 2,000,000 clones, about 93% seen once. CD45RO-negative CD8 cells positively selected for CCR7 made up the naive population, which excluded terminally differentiated effector memory CD45RA+ cells. The sequenced sample consisted of naive CD8+ T cells from PBMCs. The receptor comes from a man aged 18 to 29 in good health. Some clones in this sample may be carry-over from other donors' samples.

The CDR3: CASNGGADTEAFF. For the CDR3, the DNA is TGTGCCAGCAACGGGGGGGCAGACACTGAAGCTTTCTTT. This chain connects TRBV7-9 to TRBJ1-1, with D maybe TRBD1 (6 bases). V dropped 7 bases and J dropped 3 bases, with 12 bases sitting between them. The germline CDR1 and CDR2 sequences are SEHNR and FQNEAQ (reference sequence). There are 13 residues in the CDR3.